The present TCR beta chain was sequenced within a study of blood T cell repertoires in COVID-19. Study-wide context: Samples of COVID-19 (acute and convalescent) were obtained from the United States, Italy and Spain. PBMCs, B-cell-depleted T cells, or T cells were the source of the cDNA or gDNA that made up the material.

CDR1 is MDHEN, CDR2 SYDVKM, per germline. CDR3 length: 17 amino acids. Trimming removed 3 bases from V and 3 bases from J; junction bases left unmatched: 3. Per the original data handling: Estimated nucleated cell counts came from reference gene primer amplification. Clones were read by immunoSEQ multiplex PCR, and TCRdb kept only the in-frame ones, dropping some. The D gene and trimming were derived from the DNA, and the V and J assignments and clone size from that table. The sample lists about 160,000 clones, just under 85% occurring once. Specimen: peripheral blood. The V gene is TRBV28, the J gene TRBJ2-3; TRBD2 aligns across 16 bases. The receptor was isolated from a man aged 35-49 years who had recovered from COVID-19. The CDR3 region has the DNA TGTGCCAGCAGTTTCCAGGGACTAGCGGGAGGGACAGATACGCAGTATTTT. Translation gives CASSFQGLAGGTDTQYF.